This TCR beta chain was observed in a study of T cell responses to AZD1222 COVID-19 vaccine. The overall study: Whether given at about 4 or about 12 weeks, second doses were pooled. Study-level results: Regions left unmutated in variants are reportedly the target of nearly half of spike-specific TCRs. None of the repertoires were sampled until the peak T cell response had passed. Mostly white British, mostly female donors; authors suggested clonal diversity may be underestimated.

The method was immunoSEQ multiplex PCR; TCRdb's version includes in-frame clones alone and lacks a portion of them. Among about 100,000 clones listed, roughly 90% were seen once. The length of the CDR3 is 13 residues. Germline V gene lookup returns CDR1 DFQATT and CDR2 SNEGSKA (reference sequence). V shed 3 bases and J shed 4 bases, with 10 bases lying between them. As concerns this clone: Its specificity is not known.

Sequenced material: peripheral blood, taken on day 0 of AZD1222 vaccination. The TCR comes from an adult in good health. This chain connects TRBV20-1 to TRBJ1-5; D unclear. This CDR3 is CSASLWGNQPQHF. CDR3 DNA: TGCAGTGCTAGTCTATGGGGTAATCAGCCCCAGCATTTT.